This T cell receptor (beta chain) is drawn from a study of CD4 T cells in relation to SARS-CoV-2 and coronaviruses. This clone was recorded a few times. Its antigen is not identified. The table came from immunoSEQ multiplex PCR; TCRdb's copy has only in-frame clones and leaves some out. The profile shows around 32,000 clones, over 60% of them singletons. CD4+ T cells from unexposed donors were obtained before the COVID-19 pandemic (2011-2018). The cells were cultured for approximately 10 days before CD4+ T cells were isolated. With 5 bases removed from V and 5 bases from J, the gap between germline ends came to 21 bases. Germline values: CDR1 SEHNR, CDR2 FQNEAQ (reference sequence). The CDR3 has 16 residues.

Specimen: CD4+ T cells from PBMCs, cultured in vitro. V is TRBV7-9 and J is TRBJ1-1; a possible D gene is TRBD1 (6 bases). The sequence was obtained from a human donor in good health. This CDR3 is CASSPMAGGAATEAFF. The CDR3 nucleotides read TGTGCCAGCAGCCCTATGGCGGGGGGCGCGGCGACTGAAGCTTTCTTT.